This T cell receptor (beta chain) was identified in a study of long-term antiretroviral therapy in people with HIV. Clinicians in the United States treated all participants with HIV. With respect to this clone: Its antigen is unknown.

Study observations and caveats: Increased diversity was seen after ART, yet it remained lower than in transplant donor controls. Clones expanded before ART dominated the repertoire at all time points.

The germline CDR1 and CDR2 sequences are ENHRY and SYGVKD. This CDR3 is 14 amino acids long. Between the trimmed V and J ends, which lost 6 bases and 1 base, there was a span of 12 bases. Sequencing used immunoSEQ v3.0 at survey level. It was about 40,000-55,000 T-cell genomes per sample that sequencing targeted. Clones were sequenced by immunoSEQ multiplex PCR, and TCRdb holds only the in-frame ones, with some missing. The sample includes 20,000 to 25,000 clones, over 90% of them seen just once. This TCR was sampled from a woman between 40 and 50 years old with HIV. The sequencing used unsorted PBMCs, collected 7.6 years after starting antiretroviral therapy. V and J are TRBV10-3 and TRBJ1-1; a possible D gene is TRBD1 (5 bases). The CDR3, as DNA: TGTGCCATCAGCTTAGACAGATCGAACACTGAAGCTTTCTTT. This sequence encodes CAISLDRSNTEAFF.